These T cell receptor beta chains were read from a single sample in a study of OX40 agonist ivuxolimab in advanced cancers. Some clones are missing from TCRdb's copy, which holds only in-frame ones; the method was immunoSEQ multiplex PCR. The sample lists roughly 60,000 clones, 85% seen once, with about 4% in the top ten. The material was CD4+ or CD8+ T cells sorted from blood, obtained in a trial of the OX40 agonist ivuxolimab. Every receptor here comes from an adult with an advanced solid tumor such as melanoma, head and neck, liver or kidney cancer. Both conserved end residues are part of each CDR3. Fields, in order: J gene, V gene, D gene, clone size, CDR3 protein, CDR3 DNA. The D gene is left open where the match is weak. Clone size is stated in some rows and not others, as once, few, many or a class when expanded.

TRBJ2-1,TRBV2,NA,NA,CASSEERSYNEQFF,TGTGCCAGCAGTGAAGAAAGGTCTTACAATGAGCAGTTCTTC
TRBJ2-7,TRBV11-2,TRBD1,NA,CASSSLYGTGTYEQYF,TGTGCCAGCAGCTCATTATACGGGACAGGAACCTACGAGCAGTACTTC
TRBJ2-2,TRBV7-9,NA,NA,CASSLDSYTGELFF,TGTGCCAGCAGCTTAGACAGTTACACCGGGGAGCTGTTTTTT
TRBJ2-7,TRBV16,NA,NA,CASSPGSENEQYF,TGTGCCAGCAGCCCAGGGTCGGAAAACGAGCAGTACTTC
TRBJ1-2,TRBV28,NA,NA,CASKTSEYYGYTF,TGTGCCAGCAAGACGAGTGAGTACTATGGCTACACCTTC
TRBJ1-4,TRBV5-1,NA,once,CASSLVGRTNEKLFF,TGCGCCAGCAGCTTGGTGGGGAGGACTAATGAAAAACTGTTTTTT
TRBJ1-2,TRBV28,TRBD1,NA,CASIGTGGGSSGYTF,TGTGCCAGCATAGGGACAGGGGGAGGTTCTAGTGGCTACACCTTC
TRBJ1-1,TRBV11-2,NA,NA,CASSPKSGVGTEAFF,TGTGCCAGCAGCCCCAAATCCGGGGTGGGAACTGAAGCTTTCTTT
TRBJ2-2,TRBV7-6,NA,NA,CASSLASRTPTGELFF,TGTGCCAGCAGCTTAGCAAGTAGGACTCCCACCGGGGAGCTGTTTTTT
TRBJ1-1,TRBV18,NA,NA,CASSPPLDMNTEAFF,TGTGCCAGCTCACCGCCTCTGGACATGAACACTGAAGCTTTCTTT
TRBJ2-2,TRBV19,NA,NA,CASIGRGQWTGELFF,TGTGCCAGTATAGGGAGGGGGCAGTGGACCGGGGAGCTGTTTTTT
TRBJ1-2,TRBV7-9,TRBD1,NA,CASSRYTGTGNYGYTF,TGTGCCAGCAGCCGCTATACCGGGACAGGGAACTATGGCTACACCTTC
TRBJ1-3,TRBV4-1,NA,NA,CASSHFGVDSGNTIYF,TGCGCCAGCAGCCACTTCGGGGTAGACTCTGGAAACACCATATATTTT
TRBJ2-7,TRBV29-1,TRBD2,NA,CSVEDRLAGAYEQYF,TGCAGCGTTGAAGATCGACTAGCGGGAGCCTACGAGCAGTACTTC
TRBJ2-7,TRBV5-5,TRBD2,NA,CASSRSSAGDSSYEQYF,TGTGCCAGCAGCCGAAGCTCGGCGGGGGATAGCTCCTACGAGCAGTACTTC
TRBJ2-5,TRBV9,NA,few,CASSVGTLKQETQYF,TGTGCCAGCAGCGTGGGGACATTGAAGCAAGAGACCCAGTACTTC
TRBJ2-7,TRBV4-2,NA,NA,CASSQGPGTSAYEQYF,TGTGCCAGCAGCCAAGGCCCGGGTACGAGCGCATACGAGCAGTACTTC
TRBJ1-6,TRBV6-6,NA,NA,CASSPRGEDSPLHF,TGTGCCAGCAGCCCTAGAGGGGAGGATTCACCCCTCCACTTT
TRBJ2-7,TRBV4-1,NA,NA,CASSHPAALNPYEQYF,TGCGCCAGCAGCCACCCCGCGGCCTTGAACCCCTACGAGCAGTACTTC
TRBJ2-3,TRBV11-2,TRBD2,NA,CASSLLAGGSDTQYF,TGTGCCAGCAGCTTGCTAGCGGGAGGATCCGATACGCAGTATTTT
TRBJ2-7,TRBV5-6,TRBD1,NA,CASSFSGGEQYF,TGTGCCAGCAGCTTTTCAGGGGGCGAGCAGTACTTC
TRBJ2-7,TRBV28,TRBD1,NA,CASNTRTGGLYEQYF,TGTGCCAGCAACACCCGGACAGGGGGTCTCTACGAGCAGTACTTC
TRBJ2-5,TRBV15,NA,once,CATSRDRRVVETQYF,TGTGCCACCAGCAGAGACCGCAGGGTGGTAGAGACCCAGTACTTC
TRBJ1-2,TRBV28,NA,NA,CASSPDRRKNGYTF,TGTGCCAGCAGCCCCGACAGGCGAAAAAATGGCTACACCTTC
TRBJ1-5,TRBV18,NA,NA,CASSPVEAESQPQHF,TGTGCCAGCTCACCAGTTGAGGCCGAGTCTCAGCCCCAGCATTTT
TRBJ2-7,TRBV7-8,NA,NA,CASSSMAGGYEQYF,TGTGCCAGCAGCTCCATGGCGGGCGGCTACGAGCAGTACTTC
TRBJ2-1,TRBV7-9,NA,once,CASSYWLDEQFF,TGTGCCAGCAGCTACTGGTTAGATGAGCAGTTCTTC
TRBJ1-5,TRBV2,NA,once,CASREGGSSNQPQHF,TGTGCCAGCAGAGAGGGGGGAAGTAGCAATCAGCCCCAGCATTTT
TRBJ1-1,TRBV27,NA,NA,CASRKNGNTEAFF,TGTGCCAGCAGGAAAAACGGGAACACTGAAGCTTTCTTT
TRBJ2-7,TRBV4-1,TRBD1,NA,CASSQVLAGGPSYEQYF,TGCGCCAGCAGCCAAGTTCTTGCAGGGGGCCCCTCCTACGAGCAGTACTTC
TRBJ2-1,TRBV28,NA,NA,CASSPTGFFNNEQFF,TGTGCCAGCAGTCCAACGGGTTTTTTCAACAATGAGCAGTTCTTC
TRBJ1-1,TRBV10-3,NA,NA,CAISDGGNTEAFF,TGTGCCATCAGTGATGGGGGAAACACTGAAGCTTTCTTT
TRBJ2-1,TRBV4-1,TRBD2,NA,CASRREGSNEQFF,TGCGCCAGCCGGCGGGAGGGGAGCAATGAGCAGTTCTTC
TRBJ2-7,TRBV30,TRBD2,NA,CAWKWAGGHEQYF,TGTGCCTGGAAATGGGCGGGAGGGCACGAGCAGTACTTC
TRBJ1-1,TRBV19,NA,NA,CASSVQVTNTEAFF,TGTGCCAGTAGTGTTCAGGTTACGAACACTGAAGCTTTCTTT
TRBJ1-1,TRBV6-5,NA,few,CASTRPGANTEAFF,TGTGCCAGCACAAGGCCAGGGGCGAACACTGAAGCTTTCTTT
TRBJ1-4,TRBV15,TRBD1,NA,CATSRDGTANEKLFF,TGTGCCACCAGCAGGGACGGGACAGCTAATGAAAAACTGTTTTTT
TRBJ2-7,TRBV7-9,TRBD2,NA,CASSPSGRYYEQYF,TGTGCCAGCAGCCCTAGCGGGAGGTACTACGAGCAGTACTTC
TRBJ1-2,TRBV28,TRBD1,NA,CASSRPRDRGDYGYTF,TGTGCCAGCAGTCGCCCCCGGGACAGGGGTGACTATGGCTACACCTTC
TRBJ2-7,TRBV23-1,TRBD1,NA,CASTRQGNNSYEQYF,TGCGCCAGCACACGACAGGGGAATAATTCCTACGAGCAGTACTTC
TRBJ2-7,TRBV11-2,NA,NA,CASSSTRGERRNEQYF,TGTGCCAGCAGCTCTACTAGGGGGGAGAGGAGGAACGAGCAGTACTTC
TRBJ2-1,TRBV27,NA,NA,CASSLSAGTITYNEQFF,TGTGCCAGCAGTCTCTCCGCCGGGACCATAACCTACAATGAGCAGTTCTTC
TRBJ1-2,TRBV15,NA,NA,CATSRRARAEVYGYTF,TGTGCCACCAGCAGACGAGCTCGGGCAGAAGTATATGGCTACACCTTC
TRBJ2-3,TRBV28,TRBD1,NA,CASSSAGTGGDTQYF,TGTGCCAGCAGTTCTGCCGGGACAGGGGGCGATACGCAGTATTTT
TRBJ2-7,TRBV2,TRBD2,few,CASSAGSGGYEQYF,TGTGCCAGCAGTGCGGGTAGCGGGGGTTACGAGCAGTACTTC
TRBJ2-5,TRBV9,TRBD1,NA,CASNPGGGETQYF,TGTGCCAGCAACCCAGGGGGCGGAGAGACCCAGTACTTC
TRBJ2-1,TRBV9,TRBD1,NA,CASSPGQGNNEQFF,TGTGCCAGCAGCCCGGGACAGGGGAACAATGAGCAGTTCTTC
TRBJ1-5,TRBV6-5,TRBD1,NA,CASSRKRTGVQPQHF,TGTGCCAGCAGTCGGAAGCGGACAGGGGTCCAGCCCCAGCATTTT
TRBJ2-1,TRBV5-1,NA,NA,CASSLGLRDNEQFF,TGCGCCAGCAGCCTCGGCCTACGAGACAATGAGCAGTTCTTC
TRBJ1-5,TRBV30,TRBD1,NA,CACMIPDRAVQPQHF,TGTGCCTGTATGATACCCGACAGGGCGGTTCAGCCCCAGCATTTT
TRBJ2-2,TRBV27,NA,NA,CASSLVPSLYTGELFF,TGTGCCAGCAGTTTAGTGCCTAGTTTATACACCGGGGAGCTGTTTTTT
TRBJ1-4,TRBV7-8,TRBD1,NA,CASSPRGQGFGKLFF,TGTGCCAGCAGCCCGAGAGGACAGGGTTTTGGGAAACTGTTTTTT
TRBJ1-6,TRBV7-9,NA,once,CASTYFTGAYNSPLHF,TGTGCCAGCACCTACTTTACAGGAGCATATAATTCACCCCTCCACTTT
TRBJ2-1,TRBV7-9,TRBD2,NA,CASSLGGLAPNEQFF,TGTGCCAGCAGCTTAGGGGGACTAGCTCCTAATGAGCAGTTCTTC
TRBJ2-1,TRBV29-1,NA,many,CSVYGRRNEQFF,TGCAGCGTTTATGGGAGGCGCAATGAGCAGTTCTTC
TRBJ2-2,TRBV18,NA,NA,CASSYNANTGELFF,TGTGCCAGCTCATACAACGCGAACACCGGGGAGCTGTTTTTT
TRBJ1-4,TRBV5-5,NA,NA,CASSLGGTNEKLFF,TGTGCCAGCAGCTTGGGGGGGACTAATGAAAAACTGTTTTTT
TRBJ2-5,TRBV29-1,NA,NA,CSVSKSSGQETQYF,TGCAGCGTTTCCAAATCGTCGGGTCAAGAGACCCAGTACTTC
TRBJ1-1,TRBV5-5,NA,NA,CASNIQGNTEAFF,TGTGCCAGCAATATACAGGGGAACACTGAAGCTTTCTTT
TRBJ1-6,TRBV2,NA,once,CASRARVDGGSPLHF,TGTGCCAGCAGGGCCAGGGTTGACGGGGGTTCACCCCTCCACTTT